Listed below are T cell receptor beta chains from one sample, sequenced in a study of regulatory T cells in long-lasting Graves disease. MiXCR, run by TCRdb on the multiplex PCR reads, gives a single entry per CDR3 protein. The sample records about 540,000 distinct CDR3 sequences, around an eighth being singletons. This sample was also put to use in a study of T cells in Graves' hyperthyroidism and ophthalmopathy.

The sequencing used peripheral blood mononuclear cells (PBMCs), collected at new diagnosis, from a patient treated with antithyroid drugs. All receptors derive from a man aged 30 to 39 with Graves disease. Each CDR3 is given without its conserved first and last residue. Each record gives: V gene, J gene, CDR3 protein.

V: TRBV7-9
J: TRBJ1-2
CDR3: ASSFGQDGYT

V: TRBV10-3
J: TRBJ1-1
CDR3: AISTNREDEAF

V: TRBV6-1
J: TRBJ2-1
CDR3: ASSKDRRAHYNEQF

V: TRBV10-2
J: TRBJ2-7
CDR3: ASTWGGVYEQY

V: TRBV24-1
J: TRBJ2-7
CDR3: ATSDSDEQY

V: TRBV5-5
J: TRBJ2-1
CDR3: ASTINGGYLNEQF

V: TRBV30
J: TRBJ2-6
CDR3: AWSVFTGANVLT

V: TRBV7-2
J: TRBJ2-5
CDR3: ASSLVPGLYGGETQY

V: TRBV3-1
J: TRBJ2-7
CDR3: ASSQLGSALSYEQY

V: TRBV28
J: TRBJ2-7
CDR3: ASSLASGRRTYEQY